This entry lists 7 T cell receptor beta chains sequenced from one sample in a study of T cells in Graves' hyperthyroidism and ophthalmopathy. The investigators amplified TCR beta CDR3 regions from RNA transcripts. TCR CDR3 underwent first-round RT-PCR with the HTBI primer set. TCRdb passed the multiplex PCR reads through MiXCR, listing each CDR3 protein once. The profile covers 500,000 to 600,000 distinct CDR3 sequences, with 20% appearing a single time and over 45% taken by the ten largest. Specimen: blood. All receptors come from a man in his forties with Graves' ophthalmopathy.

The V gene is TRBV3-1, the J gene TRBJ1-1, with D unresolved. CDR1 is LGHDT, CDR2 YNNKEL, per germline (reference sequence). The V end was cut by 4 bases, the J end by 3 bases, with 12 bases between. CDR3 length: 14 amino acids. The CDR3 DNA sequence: TGTGCCAGCAGCCCCACTACGAGGTACACTGAAGCTTTCTTT. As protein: CASSPTTRYTEAFF.

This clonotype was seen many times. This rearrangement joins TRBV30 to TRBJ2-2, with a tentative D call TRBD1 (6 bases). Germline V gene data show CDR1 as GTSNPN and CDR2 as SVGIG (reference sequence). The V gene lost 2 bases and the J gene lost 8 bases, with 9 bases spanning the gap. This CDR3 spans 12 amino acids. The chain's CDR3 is CAWSKGTGELFF. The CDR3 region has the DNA TGTGCCTGGAGTAAAGGGACAGGGGAGCTGTTTTTT.

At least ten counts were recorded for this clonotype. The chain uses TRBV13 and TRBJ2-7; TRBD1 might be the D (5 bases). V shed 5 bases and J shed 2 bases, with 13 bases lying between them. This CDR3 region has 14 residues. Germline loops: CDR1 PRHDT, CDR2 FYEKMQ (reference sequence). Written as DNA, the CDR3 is TGTGCCAGCAGCCCACAGGTCTTTCCCTACGAGCAGTACTTC. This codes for CASSPQVFPYEQYF.

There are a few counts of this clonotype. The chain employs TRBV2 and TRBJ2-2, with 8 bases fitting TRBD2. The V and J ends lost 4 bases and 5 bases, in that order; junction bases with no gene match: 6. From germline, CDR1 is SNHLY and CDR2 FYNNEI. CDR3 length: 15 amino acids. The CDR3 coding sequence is TGTGCCAGCAGTGCCGACTCGGGGGGGACCGGGGAGCTGTTTTTT. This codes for CASSADSGGTGELFF.

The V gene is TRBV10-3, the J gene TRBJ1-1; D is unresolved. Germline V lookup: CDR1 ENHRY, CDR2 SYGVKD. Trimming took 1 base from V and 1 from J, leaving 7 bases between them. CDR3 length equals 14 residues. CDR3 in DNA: TGTGCCATCAGTGAGTACACAACGAACACTGAAGCTTTCTTT. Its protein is CAISEYTTNTEAFF.

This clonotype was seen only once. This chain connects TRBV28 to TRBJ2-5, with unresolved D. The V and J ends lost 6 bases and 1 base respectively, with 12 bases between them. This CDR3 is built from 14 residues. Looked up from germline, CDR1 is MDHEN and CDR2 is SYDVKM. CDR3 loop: CASSSRRPQETQYF. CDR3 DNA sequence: TGTGCCAGCAGCTCCAGGCGGCCCCAAGAGACCCAGTACTTC.

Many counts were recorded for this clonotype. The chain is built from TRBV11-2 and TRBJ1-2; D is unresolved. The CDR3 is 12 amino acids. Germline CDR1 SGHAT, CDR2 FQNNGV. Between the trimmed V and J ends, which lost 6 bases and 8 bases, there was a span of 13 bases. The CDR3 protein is CASSLIEKGYTF. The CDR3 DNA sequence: TGTGCCAGCAGTCTAATCGAGAAAGGCTACACCTTC.